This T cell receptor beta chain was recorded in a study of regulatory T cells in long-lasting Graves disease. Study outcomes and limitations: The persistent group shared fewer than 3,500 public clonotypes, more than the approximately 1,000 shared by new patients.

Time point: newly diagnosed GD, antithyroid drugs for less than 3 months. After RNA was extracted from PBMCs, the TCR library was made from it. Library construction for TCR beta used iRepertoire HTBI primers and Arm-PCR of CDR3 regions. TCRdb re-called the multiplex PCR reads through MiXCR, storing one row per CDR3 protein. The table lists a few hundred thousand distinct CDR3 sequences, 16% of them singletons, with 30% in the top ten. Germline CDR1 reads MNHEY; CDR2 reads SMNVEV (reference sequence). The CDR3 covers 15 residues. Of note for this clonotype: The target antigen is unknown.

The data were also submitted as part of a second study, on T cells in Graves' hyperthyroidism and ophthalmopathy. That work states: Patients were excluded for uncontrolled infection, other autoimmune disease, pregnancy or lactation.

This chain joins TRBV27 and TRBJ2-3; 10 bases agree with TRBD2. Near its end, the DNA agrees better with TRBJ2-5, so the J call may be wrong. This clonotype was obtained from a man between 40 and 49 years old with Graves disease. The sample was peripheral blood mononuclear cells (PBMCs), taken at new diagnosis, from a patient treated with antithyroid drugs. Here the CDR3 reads CASSLQAGGWETQYF. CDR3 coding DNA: TGTGCCAGCAGTTTACAAGCGGGGGGGTGGGAGACCCAGTACTTC.